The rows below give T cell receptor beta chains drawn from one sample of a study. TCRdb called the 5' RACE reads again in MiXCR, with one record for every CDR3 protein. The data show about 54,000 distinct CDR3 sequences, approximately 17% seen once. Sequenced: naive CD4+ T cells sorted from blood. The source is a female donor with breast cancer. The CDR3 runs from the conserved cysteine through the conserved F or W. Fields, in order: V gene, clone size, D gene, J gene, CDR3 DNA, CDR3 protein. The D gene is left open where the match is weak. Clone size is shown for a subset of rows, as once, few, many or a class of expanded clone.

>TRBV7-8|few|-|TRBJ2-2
TGTGCCAGCAGCTTTGACCAGGGGAACACCGGGGAGCTGTTTTTT
CASSFDQGNTGELFF
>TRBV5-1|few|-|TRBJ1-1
TGCGCCAGCAGCTTGGCAGGGATGCTGAACACTGAAGCTTTCTTT
CASSLAGMLNTEAFF
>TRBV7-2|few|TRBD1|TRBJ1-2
TGTGCCAGCAGCTTGGGCCGGGACAGCAACTATGGCTACACCTTC
CASSLGRDSNYGYTF
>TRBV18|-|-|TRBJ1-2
TGTGCCAGCTCACCAGTGGGTAGACAGCTCTATGGCTACACCTTC
CASSPVGRQLYGYTF
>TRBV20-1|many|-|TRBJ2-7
TGCAGTGCCGATCATCCGGACATACACTACGAGCAGTACTTC
CSADHPDIHYEQYF
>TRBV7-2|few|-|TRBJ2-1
TGTGCCAGCAGCTTGAGCGGTAGGGGCAGGTTGTTCTTC
CASSLSGRGRLFF
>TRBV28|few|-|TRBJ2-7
TGTGCCAGCAGTTGGCCTAGTCGCTACGAGCAGTACTTC
CASSWPSRYEQYF
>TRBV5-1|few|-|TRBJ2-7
TGCGCCAGCAGCCTTCTCGGGAGAGACTACGAGCAGTACTTC
CASSLLGRDYEQYF
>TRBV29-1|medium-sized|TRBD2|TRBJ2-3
TGCAGCGTTGACGGGACTAGCGGCACAGATACGCAGTATTTT
CSVDGTSGTDTQYF
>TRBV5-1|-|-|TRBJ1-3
TGCGCCAGCAGCTTGGCTTTGGGGGCTTCTGGAAACACCATATATTTT
CASSLALGASGNTIYF
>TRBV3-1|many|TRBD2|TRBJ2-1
TGTGCCAGCAGCCAAGCGAGGCGGGGGGGTTCCTACAATGAGCAGTTCTTC
CASSQARRGGSYNEQFF
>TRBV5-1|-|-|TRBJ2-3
TGCGCCAGCAGGCAGGGACCTCACGAAGATACGCAGTATTTT
CASRQGPHEDTQYF
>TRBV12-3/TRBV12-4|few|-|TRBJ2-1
TGTGCCAGCAGTTTTCGAGGGGGAACGTATGAGCAGTTCTTC
CASSFRGGTYEQFF
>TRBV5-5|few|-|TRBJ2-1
TGTGCCAGCAGCTACGTGGGGTATGAGCAGTTCTTC
CASSYVGYEQFF
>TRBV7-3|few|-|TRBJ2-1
TGTGCCAGCAGCTTAAATACACTAAGAAACAATGAGCAGTTCTTC
CASSLNTLRNNEQFF
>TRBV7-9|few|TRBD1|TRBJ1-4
TGTGCCAGCAGTTCCGGGACAGGGAATGAAAAACTGTTTTTT
CASSSGTGNEKLFF
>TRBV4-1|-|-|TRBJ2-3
TGCGCCAGCAGCTCCCGGGGAACAGGCTCCACAGATACGCAGTATTTT
CASSSRGTGSTDTQYF
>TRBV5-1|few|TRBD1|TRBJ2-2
TGCGCCAGCAGCCAGGACAGGGTCAGGACCGGGGAGCTGTTTTTT
CASSQDRVRTGELFF
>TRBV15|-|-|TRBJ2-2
TGTGCCACCAGCAGAGACAGGACCGACCCCGGGGAGCTGTTTTTT
CATSRDRTDPGELFF
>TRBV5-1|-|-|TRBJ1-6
TGCGCCAGCAGCTTGTGGGGAAATTCACCCCTCCACTTT
CASSLWGNSPLHF
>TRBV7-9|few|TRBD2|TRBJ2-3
TGTGCCAGCAGCCGGACTAGCGGAAACACAGATACGCAGTATTTT
CASSRTSGNTDTQYF
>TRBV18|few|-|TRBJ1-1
TGTGCCAGCTCACCACCTTGGGATAGGACTGAAGCTTTCTTT
CASSPPWDRTEAFF
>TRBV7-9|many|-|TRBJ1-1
TGTGCCAGCAGCCCCCGGGGCCGGTTGAACACTGAAGCTTTCTTT
CASSPRGRLNTEAFF
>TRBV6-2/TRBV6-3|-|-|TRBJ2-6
TGTGCCAGCAGTCCGGCCGCCTCCTCTGGGGCCAACGTCCTGACTTTC
CASSPAASSGANVLTF
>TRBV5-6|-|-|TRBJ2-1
TGTGCCAGCAGCTTGGTTTCCGGGGAGCAGTTCTTC
CASSLVSGEQFF
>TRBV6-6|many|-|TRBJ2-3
TGTGCCAGCAGACCCAGTGGGGCTCGCACAGATACGCAGTATTTT
CASRPSGARTDTQYF
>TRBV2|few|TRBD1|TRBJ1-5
TGTGCCAGCAGTGAAGGGACAGGGTGGAATCAGCCCCAGCATTTT
CASSEGTGWNQPQHF
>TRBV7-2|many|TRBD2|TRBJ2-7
TGTGCCAGCAGCTTAACCTCGTTTAGCGGGAGTCTGGGAGAGCAGTACTTC
CASSLTSFSGSLGEQYF
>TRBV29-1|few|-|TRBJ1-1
TGCAGCGCATCCGGGACGGTGAACACTGAAGCTTTCTTT
CSASGTVNTEAFF
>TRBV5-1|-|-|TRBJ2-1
TGCGCCAGCAGCTTGGATGATGCAGGGGACGGATACCACAATGAGCAGTTCTTC
CASSLDDAGDGYHNEQFF
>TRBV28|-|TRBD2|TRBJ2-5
TGTGCCAGCAGTTCCGGGACTAGTGGGAGAGTAAGGGAGACCCAGTACTTC
CASSSGTSGRVRETQYF
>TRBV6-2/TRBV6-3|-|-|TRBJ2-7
TGTGCCAGTCGGACAGTCTCCTACGAGCAGTACTTC
CASRTVSYEQYF
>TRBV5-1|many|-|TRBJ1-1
TGCGCCAGCAGCTACGGTGGAACTGAAGCTTTCTTT
CASSYGGTEAFF
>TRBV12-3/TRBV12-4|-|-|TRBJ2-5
TGTGCCAGCAGAAAAGTTGACACCCAAGAGACCCAGTACTTC
CASRKVDTQETQYF
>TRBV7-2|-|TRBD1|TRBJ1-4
TGTGCCAGCAGCAGGACAGGGAATGAAAAACTGTTTTTT
CASSRTGNEKLFF
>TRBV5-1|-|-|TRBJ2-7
TGCGCCAGCACCCACCGCCGGGGACCAGGCTACGAGCAGTACTTC
CASTHRRGPGYEQYF
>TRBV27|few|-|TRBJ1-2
TGTGCCAGCAGTTTGATCGCAAACTATGGCTACACCTTC
CASSLIANYGYTF
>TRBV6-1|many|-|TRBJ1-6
TGTGCCAGCAGTGTGGCGAGCCCCCTCCACTTT
CASSVASPLHF
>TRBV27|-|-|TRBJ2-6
TGTGCCAGCAGTTTAGGCCCCAGGTTTGGGGCCAACGTCCTGACTTTC
CASSLGPRFGANVLTF
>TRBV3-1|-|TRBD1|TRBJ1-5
TGTGCCAGCAGCCAACAGGGGGTGAGCCAGCCCCAGCATTTT
CASSQQGVSQPQHF